These T cell receptor beta chains were read from a single sample in a study of T cell responses to AZD1222 COVID-19 vaccine. Sequencing was performed with immunoSEQ multiplex PCR; in TCRdb, only in-frame clones are kept and a portion is missing. Of over 150,000 clones detected, about 86% appear once; the ten largest clones hold approximately 0.5%. The sequences come from peripheral blood, collected on day 0 of AZD1222 vaccination. The receptors were gathered from an adult in good health. Both conserved end residues are part of each CDR3. The D gene is left open where the match is weak. Rows may omit the clone size; those that give it use once, few, many or a size class.

d_call	clone_size	j_call	v_call	cdr3_aa	cdr3_nt
-	-	TRBJ2-3	TRBV4-2	CASSQERWVADTDTQYF	TGTGCCAGCAGCCAAGAAAGGTGGGTAGCGGACACAGATACGCAGTATTTT
TRBD2	-	TRBJ2-1	TRBV19	CASSIGASGYNEQFF	TGTGCCAGTAGTATAGGGGCTAGCGGGTACAATGAGCAGTTCTTC
-	-	TRBJ1-3	TRBV7-6	CASSPGPSSGNTIYF	TGTGCCAGCAGCCCGGGACCGAGCTCTGGAAACACCATATATTTT
-	once	TRBJ1-2	TRBV24-1	CATSGSAYGYTF	TGTGCCACCTCAGGGTCCGCCTATGGCTACACCTTC
TRBD2	-	TRBJ2-4	TRBV27	CASSSLAGAGNIQYF	TGTGCCAGCAGTTCCCTAGCCGGAGCGGGGAACATTCAGTACTTC
-	few	TRBJ1-5	TRBV6-5	CASSSGLFREPQHF	TGTGCCAGCAGTTCGGGCCTTTTTAGGGAGCCCCAGCATTTT
-	-	TRBJ2-3	TRBV7-2	CASSLGVSTDTQYF	TGTGCCAGCAGCTTAGGGGTGAGCACAGATACGCAGTATTTT
-	-	TRBJ2-7	TRBV6-6	CASSYSPRSEQYF	TGTGCCAGCAGTTACTCTCCCAGGTCCGAGCAGTACTTC
-	once	TRBJ1-4	TRBV7-9	CASSFQGREKLFF	TGTGCCAGCAGCTTTCAGGGCAGGGAAAAACTGTTTTTT
TRBD1	-	TRBJ2-7	TRBV18	CASSLTTGTGGDEQYF	TGTGCCAGCTCACTGACAACCGGGACAGGGGGTGACGAGCAGTACTTC
-	few	TRBJ1-3	TRBV12-5	CASGLVLTAGNTIYF	TGTGCTAGTGGTTTGGTACTGACGGCTGGAAACACCATATATTTT
TRBD1	-	TRBJ1-5	TRBV25-1	CASSPSGQGAQPQHF	TGTGCCAGCAGTCCATCGGGGCAGGGGGCTCAGCCCCAGCATTTT
TRBD1	-	TRBJ1-1	TRBV9	CASSVGGQGVEAFF	TGTGCCAGCAGCGTAGGGGGACAGGGGGTAGAAGCTTTCTTT
-	-	TRBJ2-3	TRBV27	CASSLEGDTQYF	TGTGCCAGCTCATTAGAGGGGGATACGCAGTATTTT
TRBD2	-	TRBJ2-2	TRBV5-1	CASSKKREYSLWGELFF	TGCGCCAGCAGTAAAAAGCGGGAGTATTCCCTCTGGGGGGAGCTGTTTTTT
-	-	TRBJ2-7	TRBV7-8	CASSVGTISSYEQYF	TGTGCCAGCAGCGTAGGTACAATATCCTCCTACGAGCAGTACTTC
TRBD1	once	TRBJ1-2	TRBV24-1	CATSDPGGIYGYTF	TGTGCCACCAGTGATCCAGGGGGCATTTATGGCTACACCTTC
-	-	TRBJ2-7	TRBV11-2	CASSFSTGSYEQYF	TGTGCCAGCAGCTTTAGTACAGGTTCCTACGAGCAGTACTTC
-	few	TRBJ1-2	TRBV7-3	CASSPTGGLYGYTF	TGTGCCAGCAGCCCAACGGGGGGCCTGTATGGCTACACCTTC
TRBD1	-	TRBJ2-1	TRBV7-3	CASSLGTGTMNEQFF	TGTGCCAGCAGCTTAGGGACAGGGACGATGAATGAGCAGTTCTTC
TRBD2	-	TRBJ2-7	TRBV5-4	CASSRGLASYEQYF	TGTGCCAGCAGCCGGGGACTAGCATCCTACGAGCAGTACTTC
-	-	TRBJ2-5	TRBV28	CASSTPVETQYF	TGTGCCAGCAGCACCCCAGTAGAGACCCAGTACTTC
TRBD1	-	TRBJ2-7	TRBV3-1/TRBV3-2	CASSQDPAAGGNEQYF	TGTGCCAGCAGCCAAGACCCGGCCGCAGGGGGCAATGAGCAGTACTTC
-	few	TRBJ1-4	TRBV1	CTSSHARQGGTNEKLFF	TGCACCAGCAGCCACGCTAGACAGGGGGGAACTAATGAAAAACTGTTTTTT
TRBD1	-	TRBJ2-3	TRBV6-5	CASSHRGADTDTQYF	TGTGCCAGCAGCCACAGGGGGGCGGACACAGATACGCAGTATTTT
-	-	TRBJ2-1	TRBV10-1	CASSEKYNEQFF	TGCGCCAGCAGTGAGAAGTACAATGAGCAGTTCTTC
TRBD2	-	TRBJ2-5	TRBV7-8	CASSPRTSGREYQETQYF	TGTGCCAGCAGCCCCCGGACTAGCGGGAGGGAGTACCAAGAGACCCAGTACTTC
TRBD2	-	TRBJ2-2	TRBV13	CASSLTAGGNTGELFF	TGTGCCAGCAGCTTAACAGCGGGGGGTAACACCGGGGAGCTGTTTTTT
-	-	TRBJ1-5	TRBV6-1	CASSGEVARSLRNQPQHF	TGTGCCAGCAGTGGAGAGGTCGCGCGGTCCCTAAGAAATCAGCCCCAGCATTTT
-	-	TRBJ2-7	TRBV28	CASSAGASREQYF	TGTGCCAGCAGTGCCGGGGCCTCTAGAGAGCAGTACTTC
TRBD1	-	TRBJ1-1	TRBV10-3	CATTATGQNTEAFF	TGTGCCACCACTGCGACAGGGCAGAACACTGAAGCTTTCTTT
TRBD2	-	TRBJ2-2	TRBV6-4	CASRRDSASGNTGELFF	TGTGCCAGCAGGAGAGATTCCGCTAGCGGGAACACCGGGGAGCTGTTTTTT
-	-	TRBJ1-1	TRBV19	CASSIKVRTEAFF	TGTGCCAGTAGTATAAAAGTTAGGACTGAAGCTTTCTTT
-	-	TRBJ1-2	TRBV6-5	CASRVAGYTF	TGTGCCAGCAGGGTAGCTGGCTACACCTTC
TRBD1	-	TRBJ1-4	TRBV6-5	CASSPDRVNEKLFF	TGTGCCAGCAGCCCGGACAGGGTGAATGAAAAACTGTTTTTT
TRBD1	few	TRBJ1-2	TRBV3-1/TRBV3-2	CASSQTGAYGYTF	TGTGCCAGCAGCCAAACAGGGGCCTATGGCTACACCTTC
-	-	TRBJ1-5	TRBV6-2/TRBV6-3	CASSYSSTSNQPQHF	TGTGCCAGCAGTTACTCGAGCACCAGCAATCAGCCCCAGCATTTT
-	-	TRBJ1-4	TRBV25-1	CASSEAGKTEKLFF	TGTGCCAGCAGTGAAGCAGGGAAGACTGAAAAACTGTTTTTT
TRBD1	-	TRBJ2-6	TRBV19	CASSIGGGDRGPGANVLTF	TGTGCCAGTAGTATAGGCGGGGGGGACAGGGGGCCTGGGGCCAACGTCCTGACTTTC
TRBD1	-	TRBJ2-5	TRBV27	CASRLTGGGWETQYF	TGTGCCAGCAGGTTAACAGGGGGTGGATGGGAGACCCAGTACTTC
-	few	TRBJ1-1	TRBV29-1	CSVGGGREAFF	TGCAGCGTCGGGGGCGGCAGGGAAGCTTTCTTT
TRBD2	-	TRBJ2-1	TRBV9	CASSVGLAGVGHEQFF	TGTGCCAGCAGCGTAGGTCTCGCGGGAGTCGGCCATGAGCAGTTCTTC
-	-	TRBJ2-7	TRBV19	CASSIPPGEQYF	TGTGCCAGTAGTATTCCCCCTGGGGAGCAGTACTTC
-	-	TRBJ2-2	TRBV9	CASSDRRSGELFF	TGTGCCAGCAGCGATAGGCGGTCCGGGGAGCTGTTTTTT
-	-	TRBJ1-1	TRBV3-1/TRBV3-2	CASSSRPEVIVAFF	TGTGCCAGCAGCTCTCGTCCGGAGGTAATAGTAGCTTTCTTT
TRBD1	-	TRBJ2-7	TRBV4-2	CASSQRDRGGSYEQYF	TGTGCCAGCAGCCAGAGGGACAGGGGAGGGTCCTACGAGCAGTACTTC
-	few	TRBJ1-1	TRBV19	CASRGDQGNTEAFF	TGTGCCAGTAGGGGGGATCAGGGGAACACTGAAGCTTTCTTT
-	-	TRBJ1-3	TRBV18	CASSYSPVSGNTIYF	TGTGCCAGCTCATACTCTCCGGTCTCTGGAAACACCATATATTTT
-	-	TRBJ1-1	TRBV2	CASSGMSIMNTEAFF	TGTGCCAGCAGTGGGATGTCAATCATGAACACTGAAGCTTTCTTT
-	-	TRBJ2-3	TRBV5-1	CASSWEASYADTQYF	TGCGCCAGCAGCTGGGAAGCGAGCTATGCAGATACGCAGTATTTT
-	few	TRBJ1-5	TRBV4-3	CASSLASGEGQPQHF	TGCGCCAGCAGCCTCGCTTCAGGGGAGGGGCAGCCCCAGCATTTT
TRBD1	-	TRBJ2-7	TRBV11-2	CASSLGQGAGNEQYF	TGTGCCAGCAGCCTCGGACAGGGGGCCGGTAACGAGCAGTACTTC
TRBD2	once	TRBJ2-2	TRBV5-1	CASRSGLAGSPGTGELFF	TGCGCCAGCCGTTCGGGACTAGCGGGATCCCCGGGGACCGGGGAGCTGTTTTTT
TRBD1	-	TRBJ1-5	TRBV6-5	CASSRGQGIQPQHF	TGTGCCAGCAGCCGGGGACAGGGGATTCAGCCCCAGCATTTT
TRBD1	-	TRBJ2-7	TRBV6-5	CASSPLGTGGIEQYF	TGTGCCAGCAGCCCCCTCGGGACAGGGGGTATCGAGCAGTACTTC
-	-	TRBJ2-7	TRBV5-1	CASSGGKGYEQYF	TGCGCCAGCAGTGGGGGGAAGGGCTACGAGCAGTACTTC
-	-	TRBJ2-7	TRBV29-1	CSVEEVTGANEQYF	TGCAGCGTTGAAGAAGTCACGGGAGCTAACGAGCAGTACTTC